A selection of T cell receptor beta chains follows, all from one sample in a study of esophageal squamous cell carcinoma under preoperative chemotherapy. One entry per CDR3 protein, called by TCRdb with MiXCR from the PCR reads. Among around 15,000 distinct CDR3 sequences listed, approximately 61% were seen once. The sample was acquired from a patient given preoperative chemotherapy. The source is a human donor with esophageal squamous cell carcinoma. The donor label of this sample is uncertain. CDR3s leave out the opening cysteine and the closing phenylalanine or tryptophan.

>TRBJ2-3|TRBV7-2
ASSLVGASGRGNEQF
>TRBJ2-4|TRBV6-1
ASSEAAGHELLDQDIQY
>TRBJ2-2|TRBV6-1
ASSGEGRDREFSGELF
>TRBJ2-4|TRBV7-8
ASSPLAVSSNEQY
>TRBJ1-1|TRBV6-1
ASTDRENTEAF
>TRBJ2-2|TRBV6-1
ASRFSSGLNTGELF
>.|TRBV6-1
AGGQGGRGQDIQY
>.|TRBV6-1
ASSASGGGIGKDTQY
>TRBJ2-5|TRBV7-2
ASSLVRQGVYTQY
>TRBJ2-3|TRBV12-3/TRBV12-4
ASSPTSGSTDTQY
>TRBJ2-1|TRBV7-2
ASSRTSDHNEQF
>TRBJ2-3|TRBV7-2
ASSFRIAGAAETQY
>TRBJ1-2|TRBV6-1
ASKKNYGYT
>TRBJ1-4|TRBV6-1
ASSEPVNGLGEKLF
>.|TRBV11-2
ASSLVAGGQETQY
>TRBJ2-5|TRBV7-2
ASSFSFWRAAVQETQY
>TRBJ2-1|TRBV6-4
ASSVSPWGVYNEQF
>TRBJ2-3|TRBV6-1
ASGLAGEKETQY
>TRBJ2-4|TRBV6-4
ARGEGGRGAETQY
>TRBJ2-4|TRBV6-1
ASSASGGRFGTDMQY
>.|TRBV6-1
SARHGGRDQETQY
>TRBJ2-3|TRBV7-9
ASSVSGGPTDTQY
>TRBJ2-3|TRBV7-2
ASSLYESTDTQY
>TRBJ2-3|TRBV6-5
ASSYRGGLTDTQY
>TRBJ2-3|TRBV12-3/TRBV12-4
ASSLAYGGRAGDTQY
>TRBJ1-4|TRBV6-5
ASSYPGQGHEKLF
>TRBJ2-2|TRBV6-1
ASSEGLANTGELF
>TRBJ1-5|TRBV6-1
ASSAAGAVRQPQH
>.|TRBV6-1
ASSVWSGQGKVEQY
>TRBJ1-3|TRBV7-2
ASSRRGDSGNTIY
>TRBJ1-6|TRBV7-2
ASSLDSYNSPLH
>TRBJ2-1|TRBV6-1
ASSPSWSLAGHNGDNEQF
>TRBJ2-3|TRBV14
ASSQGIIRTDTQY
>TRBJ1-2|TRBV10-2
TGGEGGYGYT
>TRBJ2-1|TRBV7-6
ASTRGRDSYEQF
>TRBJ1-6|TRBV6-5
ASSYSSRADYSPLH
>.|TRBV6-1
ASRVVQARAKDEQY
>TRBJ2-1|TRBV6-1
ASVSGQMNDEQF
>TRBJ2-3|TRBV4-3
ASRVKGGGGPDTQY
>TRBJ2-7|TRBV6-1
ASREGGGAYEQY
>.|TRBV7-2
ASSLVVDRVGFEQY
>TRBJ2-3|TRBV6-4
ASSHPAVSTEAQY
>TRBJ2-3|TRBV6-1
ASSEGMQGPTNTQY
>TRBJ2-3|TRBV12-3/TRBV12-4
ASSGSGNNVQY
>TRBJ2-5|TRBV10-3
AGAGGTPGETQY
>TRBJ2-1|TRBV6-1
ASGGQIYNEQF
>TRBJ2-3|TRBV4-2
ASSQDLGSRWGTDTQY
>.|TRBV7-6
ASSSNLGETQY